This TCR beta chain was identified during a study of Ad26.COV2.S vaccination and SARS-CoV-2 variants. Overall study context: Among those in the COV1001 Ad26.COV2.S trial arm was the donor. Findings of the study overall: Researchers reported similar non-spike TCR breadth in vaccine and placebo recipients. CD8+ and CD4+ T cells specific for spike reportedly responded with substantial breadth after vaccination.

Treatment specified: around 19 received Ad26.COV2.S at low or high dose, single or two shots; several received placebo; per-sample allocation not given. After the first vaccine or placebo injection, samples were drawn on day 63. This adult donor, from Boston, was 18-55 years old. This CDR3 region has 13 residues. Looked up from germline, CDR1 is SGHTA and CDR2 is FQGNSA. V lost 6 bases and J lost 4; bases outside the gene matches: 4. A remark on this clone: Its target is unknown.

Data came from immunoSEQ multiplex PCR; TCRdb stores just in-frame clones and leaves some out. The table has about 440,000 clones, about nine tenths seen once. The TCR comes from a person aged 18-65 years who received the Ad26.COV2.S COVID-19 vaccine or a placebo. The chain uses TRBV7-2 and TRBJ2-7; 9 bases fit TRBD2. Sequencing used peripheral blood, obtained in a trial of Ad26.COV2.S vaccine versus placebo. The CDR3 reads CASSSGRQYEQYF. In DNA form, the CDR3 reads TGTGCCAGCAGTAGCGGGAGACAGTACGAGCAGTACTTC.